Each of the 21 T cell receptor beta chains below was sequenced from the same sample in a study of neoadjuvant anti-PD-1 for oral cavity cancer. The method was immunoSEQ multiplex PCR; TCRdb's version includes in-frame clones alone and lacks a portion of them. The data contain tens of thousands of clones, around four fifths of them singletons. The sequencing here drew on PBMCs, taken before nivolumab (anti-PD-1) treatment. These receptors came from a person aged 35 to 85 with oral cavity squamous cell carcinoma.

This sequence joins TRBV10-1 and TRBJ2-7, with 10 bases identical to TRBD1. After removal of 1 base from V and 2 bases from J, the junction contained 5 bases not matched to a gene. Germline V gives CDR1 WNHNN, CDR2 SYGVQD (reference sequence). The CDR3 extends over 16 amino acids. DNA for the CDR3: TGCGCCAGCAGTGAGTACTCGGGACAGGGGACCTACGAGCAGTACTTC. Residues: CASSEYSGQGTYEQYF.

V usage is TRBV6-5 and J usage is TRBJ1-1, with D hard to call. The V gene lost 2 bases and the J gene lost 1 base, with 8 bases spanning the gap. Germline-derived CDR1 and CDR2 are MNHEY and SVGAGI. The CDR3 has 14 amino acids. CDR3 protein: CASSYRGRNTEAFF. The CDR3 nucleotides are TGTGCCAGCAGTTACCGAGGGAGGAACACTGAAGCTTTCTTT.

The sample holds one count of this clone. The V and J genes are TRBV7-3 and TRBJ2-6; no clear D. The V and J ends lost 5 bases and 1 base respectively, with 12 bases between them. This CDR3 region has 16 residues. In germline, CDR1 is SGHTA, CDR2 FQGTGA. CDR3 loop: CASSLVAGSGANVLTF. CDR3 nucleotide sequence: TGTGCCAGCAGCCTAGTGGCTGGGTCTGGGGCCAACGTCCTGACTTTC.

V gene TRBV5-6 combines with J gene TRBJ2-1; 11 nucleotides match TRBD1. The CDR3 length is 17 residues. Germline V gene sequence: CDR1 SGHDT, CDR2 YYEEEE. Germline trimming cut 3 bases from V and 8 bases from J; bases unmatched to any gene: 13. The CDR3 DNA follows: TGTGCCAGCAGCTCATTCCGCGGGACAGGGGGTTTCGATGAGCAGTTCTTC. Translating gives CASSSFRGTGGFDEQFF.

The chain recombines TRBV5-4 with TRBJ2-5; D possibly uses TRBD1 or TRBD2 (6 bases each). Between the trimmed V and J ends, which lost 10 bases and 5 bases, there was a span of 18 bases. CDR1 SGHNT and CDR2 YYREEE come from the germline V gene (reference sequence). This CDR3 region has 13 residues. CDR3 nucleotides: TGTGCCTCCTCTGGAGGGGGAGAGGAGACCCAGTACTTC. Its translation: CASSGGGEETQYF.

The chain has TRBV29-1 and TRBJ2-7, with D hard to call. The CDR3 runs 13 residues. Germline CDR1 and CDR2: SQVTM and ANQGSEA. Trimming took 5 bases from V and 3 from J, leaving 14 bases between them. The CDR3 DNA sequence: TGCAGCGTTCGGTCCCGGTTGAACTACGAGCAGTACTTC. Translated: CSVRSRLNYEQYF.

The chain has TRBV6-5 and TRBJ2-1, with D maybe TRBD1 (5 bases). With 0 bases removed from V and 8 bases from J, the gap between germline ends came to 17 bases. The CDR3 length is 16 residues. Germline V gene lookup returns CDR1 MNHEY and CDR2 SVGAGI. CDR3: CASSYSPYLKGDEQFF. In DNA form, the CDR3 reads TGTGCCAGCAGTTACTCACCCTACCTAAAAGGGGATGAGCAGTTCTTC.

This chain links TRBV19 with TRBJ2-2; TRBD1 agrees at 9 bases. Germline loops: CDR1 LNHDA, CDR2 SQIVND (reference sequence). The trim removed 1 base at V and 7 bases at J, leaving 4 bases unmatched. The CDR3 length is 15 residues. The CDR3, as DNA: TGTGCCAGTAGTATAGTTGGACAGGGGATCGGGGAGCTGTTTTTT. Translating it yields CASSIVGQGIGELFF.

The chain is built from TRBV6-1 and TRBJ2-2, with a tentative D call TRBD1 (6 bases). Germline V gene data show CDR1 as MNHNS and CDR2 as SASEGT. The CDR3 has 15 amino acids. Trimming cost V 6 bases and J 0 bases, with 11 bases left between them. The CDR3 DNA reads as TGTGCCAGCAGGCGGACAGCCGCGAACACCGGGGAGCTGTTTTTT. It encodes CASRRTAANTGELFF.

The V gene is TRBV9, the J gene TRBJ2-3; D tentatively reads TRBD1 or TRBD2 (6 bases each). The germline V gene encodes CDR1 SGDLS and CDR2 YYNGEE. Trimming pared 3 bases from V and 4 bases from J, leaving 24 bases between. CDR3 length equals 18 residues. In DNA, the CDR3 is TGTGCCAGCAGCGCCGCCGGAATAGGGGGGATGCGCTCAGATACGCAGTATTTT. Translated, it gives CASSAAGIGGMRSDTQYF.

This rearrangement joins TRBV15 to TRBJ2-5; D may be TRBD1 or TRBD2 (6 bases each). Germline CDR1 reads LNHNV; CDR2 reads YYDKDF (reference sequence). This CDR3 contains 15 residues. V dropped 1 base and J dropped 5 bases, with 14 bases sitting between them. The CDR3 nucleotides are TGTGCCACCAGCAGAGGGGGGCGGGGACGGGAGACCCAGTACTTC. Its translation is CATSRGGRGRETQYF.

The V and J genes are TRBV6-5 and TRBJ1-1; D is undetermined. The CDR3 is made up of 14 amino acids. The V and J ends lost 6 bases and 8 bases respectively, with 19 bases between them. The germline CDR1 and CDR2 sequences are MNHEY and SVGAGI. DNA for the CDR3: TGTGCCAGCAGCCTTCTCAGGAGTAATGAAGAAGCTTTCTTT. It specifies CASSLLRSNEEAFF.

V gene TRBV7-8 combines with J gene TRBJ1-1, with D unclear. The CDR3 totals 14 residues. Germline V CDR1 and CDR2: SGHVS, FQNEAQ. Trimming left V 2 bases short and J 0 bases short, with 7 bases between. CDR3 nucleotide sequence: TGTGCCAGCAGCTTACAGTTCATGAACACTGAAGCTTTCTTT. As protein: CASSLQFMNTEAFF.

The CDR3 protein is CASSFEGYGNTEAFF. CDR3 bases: TGTGCCAGCAGTTTCGAAGGGTACGGGAACACTGAAGCTTTCTTT. The rearrangement links TRBV27 to TRBJ1-1; no definite D call. There are 15 residues in the CDR3. Germline CDR1 MNHEY, CDR2 SMNVEV (reference sequence). The V gene lost 3 bases and the J gene lost 1 base, with 12 bases spanning the gap.

The chain employs TRBV6-5 and TRBJ1-1, with unresolved D. The V end was cut by 6 bases, the J end by 1 base, with 12 bases between. The CDR3 spans 14 residues. Germline loops: CDR1 MNHEY, CDR2 SVGAGI. DNA of the CDR3: TGTGCCAGCAGCCCATTTACAGCGAACACTGAAGCTTTCTTT. This translates into CASSPFTANTEAFF.

The chain has TRBV6-5 and TRBJ2-7, with 13 bases aligning to TRBD2. The germline CDR1 and CDR2 sequences are MNHEY and SVGAGI. V shed 5 bases and J 4 bases; nucleotides not matched to a gene: 5. This CDR3 is 15 amino acids long. CDR3: CASSPGTSGKYEQYF. In DNA form, the CDR3 reads TGTGCCAGCAGTCCAGGGACTAGCGGGAAATACGAGCAGTACTTC.

This chain links TRBV4-1 with TRBJ2-5; 12 bases are a match to TRBD2. V shed 0 bases, J shed 2 bases, and the junction held 7 bases outside the gene matches. Germline V gives CDR1 MGHRA, CDR2 YSYEKL. The CDR3 extends over 18 amino acids. CDR3 sequence (DNA): TGCGCCAGCAGCCAAGATCTTGCCCTAGCGGGAGGGCAAGAGACCCAGTACTTC. This encodes CASSQDLALAGGQETQYF.

This chain uses TRBV19 with TRBJ1-4; D remains ambiguous. The CDR3 sequence is 14 residues long. V was clipped by 5 bases and J by 3 bases, with 10 bases between them. CDR1 and CDR2 (germline): LNHDA, SQIVND (reference sequence). The CDR3 DNA reads as TGTGCCAGTAGTTCCACATTTTCTAATGAAAAACTGTTTTTT. It specifies CASSSTFSNEKLFF.

This chain uses TRBV6-1 with TRBJ1-5; D unclear. Trimming stripped 0 bases from V and 1 base from J, with 7 bases between. The CDR3 runs to 15 residues. The V gene's germline CDR1 is MNHNS and CDR2 SASEGT. CDR3 DNA sequence: TGTGCCAGCAGTGAAGCGCCGGGGAGCAATCAGCCCCAGCATTTT. Residues: CASSEAPGSNQPQHF.

The chain is built from TRBV2 and TRBJ1-1; D unclear. Germline assignment: CDR1 SNHLY and CDR2 FYNNEI. The CDR3 length is 11 residues. V was trimmed by 6 bases and J by 10 bases, leaving 12 bases between them. The CDR3 here is CASRVDYRAFF. CDR3 nucleotides: TGTGCCAGCAGGGTCGACTATAGAGCTTTCTTT.

As regards this clone: The junction differs from germline at one of its ends, possibly a read error. The V and J genes are TRBV7-7 and TRBJ2-1; 7 nucleotides line up with TRBD1. The CDR3 totals 15 residues. Germline CDR1 reads SSHAT; CDR2 reads FNYEAQ (reference sequence). DNA for the CDR3: TGTGCTAGCAGCTCGACAGGGAGCTCCTACAATGAGCAGTTCTTC. Translated: CASSSTGSSYNEQFF. The full variable domain, rest sourced from reference TRBV7-7 and TRBJ2-1, is GAGVSQSPRYKVTKRGQDVTLRCDPISSHATLYWYQQALGQGPEFLTYFNYEAQPDKSGLPSDRFSAERPEGSISTLTIQRTEQRDSAMYRCASSSTGSSYNEQFFGPGTRLTVL.